What follows is one TCR beta chain and its context. The sample comes from a study of cytomegalovirus exposure and HLA in healthy donors. The ends lost 6 bases at V and 4 bases at J; junction bases unmatched: 3. Germline assignment: CDR1 MNHEY and CDR2 SMNVEV (reference sequence). This CDR3 contains 13 residues. The PCR had 60 Vbeta and 13 Jbeta primers. The method was immunoSEQ multiplex PCR; TCRdb's version includes in-frame clones alone and lacks a portion of them. The sample gives around 97,000 clones, around 79% of which show up once; 4% is in the top ten. Sequenced sample: PBMCs. This sequence originates from a man over 45 in good health and CMV-seropositive. The chain links TRBV27 to TRBJ1-1; 9 positions match TRBD1. The CDR3 loop reads CASRIQGATEAFF. The CDR3 bases are TGTGCCAGCAGAATACAGGGGGCCACTGAAGCTTTCTTT.